This T cell receptor (beta chain) was documented in a study of T-cell memory formation after mild COVID-19. This clonotype was seen many times. MiXCR, applied by TCRdb to the 5' RACE reads, yields one record per CDR3 protein. This sample has more than 200,000 distinct CDR3 sequences, with roughly 15% found just once. This CDR3 comprises 14 residues. V gave up 5 bases and J gave up 7 bases; unmatched junction bases: 10. Germline CDR1 reads DFQATT; CDR2 reads SNEGSKA (reference sequence). The clonotype comes from a man aged 18-30 years who had mild COVID-19 (a few samples of this study predate the infection). Cell type and time point are not known. The sequencing input was PBMCs or a T cell subset sorted from them (not recorded which). The chain couples TRBV20-1 to TRBJ2-2; 7 nucleotides line up with TRBD2. Written as DNA, the CDR3 is TGCAGTGCTCCTCCCCGGTGGGGGGGCGGGGAGCTGTTTTTT. Its protein product is CSAPPRWGGGELFF.